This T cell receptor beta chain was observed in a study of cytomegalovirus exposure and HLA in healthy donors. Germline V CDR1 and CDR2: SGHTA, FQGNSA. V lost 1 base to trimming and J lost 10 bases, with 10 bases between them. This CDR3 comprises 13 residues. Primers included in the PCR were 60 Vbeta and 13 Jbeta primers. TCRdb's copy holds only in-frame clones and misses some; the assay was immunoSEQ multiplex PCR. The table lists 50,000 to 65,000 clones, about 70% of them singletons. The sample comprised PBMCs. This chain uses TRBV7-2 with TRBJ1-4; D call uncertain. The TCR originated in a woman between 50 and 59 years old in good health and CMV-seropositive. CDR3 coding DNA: TGTGCCAGCAGCTTAGATCCGGGAAGAAAACTGTTTTTT. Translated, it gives CASSLDPGRKLFF.